This T cell receptor beta chain was captured by sequencing in a study of cytomegalovirus exposure and HLA in healthy donors. For this clone: Its antigen is unknown.

Primers included in the PCR were 60 Vbeta and 13 Jbeta primers. Produced via immunoSEQ multiplex PCR; TCRdb's table is partial and in-frame only. There are about 110,000 clones in the sample; roughly 69% occur only once, and about 5% lies in the top ten. The study's findings and limits: Researchers reported in a later analysis that a missense DCLRE1C variant was tied to TCR beta V- and J-gene trimming.

V lost 6 bases to trimming and J lost 0 bases; unmatched junction nucleotides: 4. Germline loops: CDR1 SNHLY, CDR2 FYNNEI. The CDR3 sequence is 14 residues long. The sequencing input was PBMCs. The receptor's source is a woman in her 70s in good health and CMV-seropositive. The J gene is TRBJ1-1, the V gene TRBV2; 7 bases align to TRBD1. This chain's CDR3 is CASRIQGMNTEAFF. The CDR3, as DNA: TGTGCCAGCAGAATACAGGGGATGAACACTGAAGCTTTCTTT.